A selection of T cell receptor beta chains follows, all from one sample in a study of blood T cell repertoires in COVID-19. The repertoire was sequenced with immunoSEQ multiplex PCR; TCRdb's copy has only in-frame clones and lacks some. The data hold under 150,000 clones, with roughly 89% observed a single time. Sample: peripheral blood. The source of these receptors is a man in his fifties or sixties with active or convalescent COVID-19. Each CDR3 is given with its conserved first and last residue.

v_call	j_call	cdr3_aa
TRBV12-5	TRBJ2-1	CASGLYDGTSGYAEQFF
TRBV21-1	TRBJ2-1	CASSPKGVLRYSYNEQFF
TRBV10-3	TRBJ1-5	CAIRAAPLWNQPQHF
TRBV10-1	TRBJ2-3	CASSESTGQVRDTQYF
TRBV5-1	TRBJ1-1	CASSLDRGGLNTEAFF
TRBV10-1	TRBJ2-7	CASSDSAYKQYF
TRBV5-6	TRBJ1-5	CASSFGTGDPINQPQHF
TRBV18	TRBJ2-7	CASSPTTTGGLSYEQYF
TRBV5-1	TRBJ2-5	CASSSTTTETQYF
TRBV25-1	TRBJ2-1	CASRETGTGKHNEQFF
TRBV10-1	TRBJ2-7	CASSDLGQGFEQYF
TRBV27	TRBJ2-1	CASRRDRGNSYNEQFF
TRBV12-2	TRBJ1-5	CASSAANQPQHF
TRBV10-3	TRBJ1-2	CAISEGTGGNYGYTF
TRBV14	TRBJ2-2	CASTTNTGELFF
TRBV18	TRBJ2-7	CASSPVAGTYEQYF